One sample yielded the 30 T cell receptor beta chains listed below, sequenced in a study of prognosis after radiotherapy for stage I lung cancer. Using two-round multiplex PCR, the authors amplified TCR beta CDR3 from genomic DNA. It was primers specific to each TRBV and TRBJ gene that first-round PCR used. MiXCR, run by TCRdb on the multiplex PCR reads, gives a single entry per CDR3 protein. This sample carries 30,000 to 40,000 distinct CDR3 sequences, about 34% of them seen once, and the ten largest clones take 15% to 20%. The source was PBMCs, collected before or after stereotactic body radiation therapy (not recorded which). Receptor source: a donor at least 50 years old with non-small cell lung cancer.

Ten or more counts support this clonotype. The chain joins TRBV20-1 to TRBJ2-7; 9 bases map to TRBD2. In germline, CDR1 is DFQATT, CDR2 SNEGSKA (reference sequence). The CDR3 runs 15 residues. V shed 1 base, J shed 6 bases, and the junction held 10 bases outside the gene matches. CDR3 bases: TGCAGTGCTAGAGGGCTTAGCGGGAGAGGCCTCGAGCAGTACTTC. Translating it yields CSARGLSGRGLEQYF.

A note on this clonotype: A single base separates this from a much larger clone, so it may be a read error. The chain employs TRBV28 and TRBJ1-2; no firm D call. Between the trimmed V and J ends, which lost 8 bases and 8 bases, there was a span of 36 bases. Germline CDR1 MDHEN, CDR2 SYDVKM. The length of the CDR3 is 19 residues. CDR3 sequence reads: CASEEQHSTLRVGWRGYTF. The DNA of the CDR3 is TGTGCCAGCGAAGAACAACATTCCACATTACGGGTGGGGTGGCGGGGCTACACCTTC.

Note on this clonotype: This likely reflects a read error, since a far larger clone is one base away. The chain uses TRBV6-2 or TRBV6-3 and TRBJ2-5; unclear D gene. The J call is doubtful: the DNA matches TRBJ2-1 better. The CDR3 runs 13 residues. Germline CDR1 is MNHEY and CDR2 is SVGEGT. The CDR3: CASSEWYYNEQFF. CDR3 DNA sequence: TGTGCCAGCAGTGAATGGTACTACAATGAGCAGTTCTTC.

On this clonotype: Since a much larger clone is just one base distant, this may be a read error. The V call is TRBV4-2, the J call TRBJ2-1; weak D call: TRBD1 (8 bases). CDR3 length: 15 amino acids. CDR1 and CDR2 (germline): LGHNA, YNFKEQ. The CDR3 region has the DNA TGTGTCAGCAGCCGCACAGGGGGAGGGTACGATGAGCAGTTCTTC. Residues: CVSSRTGGGYDEQFF.

This clonotype appeared once. This sequence joins TRBV2 and TRBJ2-2; no reliable D call. The ends were cut back, 5 bases at V and 11 bases at J, with 12 bases in the middle. Germline values: CDR1 SNHLY, CDR2 FYNNEI. The CDR3 contains 12 residues. This CDR3 is CASSPQVSELFF. The CDR3 nucleotides read TGTGCCAGCAGTCCCCAGGTGAGTGAGCTGTTTTTT.

This clonotype has only a few counts. V and J are TRBV30 and TRBJ2-4, with D unclear. V lost 1 base to trimming and J lost 6 bases, with 4 bases between them. The germline V gene has CDR1 GTSNPN and CDR2 SVGIG (reference sequence). This CDR3 is 11 amino acids long. The CDR3 spells CAWSAGNIQYF. CDR3 in DNA: TGTGCCTGGAGTGCTGGAAACATTCAGTACTTC. Drawing the rest from reference TRBV30 and TRBJ2-4, the complete variable domain is SQTIHQWPATLVQPVGSPLSLECTVEGTSNPNLYWYRQAAGRGLQLLFYSVGIGQISSEVPQNLSASRPQDRQFILSSKKLLLSDSGFYLCAWSAGNIQYFGAGTRLSVL.

The V gene is TRBV24-1, the J gene TRBJ2-3; unclear D gene. Per germline, CDR1 KGHDR and CDR2 SFDVKD. Between the trimmed V and J ends, which lost 4 bases and 7 bases, there was a span of 14 bases. This CDR3 spans 14 amino acids. The CDR3 protein is CATSDVLNVNTQYF. The CDR3 DNA reads TGTGCCACCAGTGACGTCCTCAACGTCAATACGCAGTATTTT.

V usage is TRBV6-1 and J usage is TRBJ1-6; D gene uncertain. Trimming left V 9 bases short and J 7 bases short, with 19 bases between. CDR1 and CDR2 from the germline V gene are MNHNS and SASEGT. The CDR3 loop spans 15 amino acids. CDR3: CARAEVSSQNSPLHF. In DNA form, the CDR3 reads TGTGCCAGAGCGGAGGTTTCAAGCCAGAATTCACCCCTCCACTTT.

This clonotype was seen ten or more times. The J gene is TRBJ2-1, the V gene TRBV6-1, with 10 bases fitting TRBD1. The CDR3 consists of 17 residues. Germline CDR1 is MNHNS and CDR2 is SASEGT. V lost 6 bases and J lost 4; bases outside the gene matches: 12. CDR3 in amino acids: CASRARTGGPGYNEQFF. CDR3 in DNA: TGTGCCAGCAGGGCCCGGACAGGGGGGCCGGGTTACAATGAGCAGTTCTTC.

This clonotype was counted between two and nine times. The rearrangement links TRBV20-1 to TRBJ1-1; D perhaps matches TRBD1 (5 bases). Germline CDR1 is DFQATT and CDR2 is SNEGSKA (reference sequence). With 5 bases removed from V and 7 bases from J, the gap between germline ends came to 17 bases. CDR3 length equals 13 residues. CDR3 sequence reads: CSAGLGTGDEAFF. In nucleotides, the CDR3 is TGCAGTGCTGGGCTCGGGACGGGGGATGAAGCTTTCTTT.

This clonotype has a handful of counts. The V call is TRBV4-2, the J call TRBJ2-7; 9 bases are a match to TRBD2. V shed 1 base and J 4 bases; nucleotides not matched to a gene: 5. This CDR3 region has 15 residues. Germline CDR1 LGHNA, CDR2 YNFKEQ. The CDR3 DNA reads as TGTGCCAGCAGCCAAGCGGCTAGCGGGATGTACGAGCAGTACTTC. It yields the protein CASSQAASGMYEQYF.

The chain links TRBV6-4 to TRBJ2-1, with D possibly being TRBD1 (5 bases). This CDR3 contains 13 residues. Trimming removed 0 bases at V and 5 bases at J, with 5 bases between. The germline V gene has CDR1 MRHNA and CDR2 SNTAGT. The CDR3: CASSDSDNNEQFF. DNA for the CDR3: TGTGCCAGCAGTGACTCGGACAACAATGAGCAGTTCTTC.

The V call is TRBV5-8, the J call TRBJ2-1; 14 bases are a match to TRBD2. From germline, CDR1 is SGHTS and CDR2 YDEGEE. The CDR3 is 17 residues long. The V gene end was trimmed by 2 bases and the J gene end by 8 bases; junction bases not matched to a gene: 9. CDR3 loop: CASSLGTSGGKIDEQFF. In nucleotides, the CDR3 is TGTGCCAGCAGCTTAGGGACTAGCGGGGGTAAGATCGATGAGCAGTTCTTC. Filled out from reference TRBV5-8 and TRBJ2-1, the complete variable domain reads EAGVTQSPTHLIKTRGQQATLRCSPISGHTSVYWYQQALGLGLQFLLWYDEGEERNRGNFPPRFSGRQFPNYSSELNVNALELEDSALYLCASSLGTSGGKIDEQFFGPGTRLTVL.

This clonotype has ten or more counts. V gene TRBV7-2 combines with J gene TRBJ1-1; TRBD1 aligns across 8 bases. The CDR3 consists of 14 residues. The J segment lost 1 base and the V segment lost 5 bases, leaving 3 bases of the junction unmatched. Germline V gene lookup returns CDR1 SGHTA and CDR2 FQGNSA. CDR3 amino acids: CASSPGQANTEAFF. The DNA of the CDR3 is TGTGCCAGCAGCCCGGGACAGGCGAACACTGAAGCTTTCTTT.

The chain combines TRBV5-1 with TRBJ2-1, with TRBD2 matching over 11 bases. This CDR3 spans 18 amino acids. Per the germline V gene, CDR1 is SGHRS and CDR2 is YFSETQ. Unmatched junction bases numbered 11, after V lost 6 bases and J lost 0 bases. CDR3 nucleotide sequence: TGCGCCAGCAAATTGGGGCTAGCGGGAGGACACTCCTACAATGAGCAGTTCTTC. Protein sequence: CASKLGLAGGHSYNEQFF.

This clonotype was detected ten times or more. The rearrangement links TRBV19 to TRBJ2-5; perhaps TRBD1 as D (5 bases). Per the germline V gene, CDR1 is LNHDA and CDR2 is SQIVND (reference sequence). V gave up 1 base and J gave up 7 bases, with 16 bases separating them. CDR3 length equals 15 residues. CDR3 sequence reads: CASSIGGAERVTQYF. CDR3 bases: TGTGCCAGTAGTATAGGGGGCGCCGAAAGGGTGACCCAGTACTTC.

The CDR3 DNA follows: TGTGCCAGCAGTTATTACCGATCCTACCAAGGTGAGCAGTACTTC. Protein product: CASSYYRSYQGEQYF. The gene calls are TRBV27 and TRBJ2-7; D is undetermined. Germline CDR1 reads MNHEY; CDR2 reads SMNVEV (reference sequence). V lost 4 bases and J 7 bases, leaving 20 bases between the germline ends. The CDR3 is 15 amino acids.

This clonotype appeared many times. CDR3 coding DNA: TGCAGTGCTAGAGATTTAGCGGGGCACAATGAGCAGTTCTTC. Protein: CSARDLAGHNEQFF. The chain is built from TRBV20-1 and TRBJ2-1; 8 bases agree with TRBD2. Trimming removed 0 bases from V and 5 bases from J; junction bases left unmatched: 3. The CDR3 sequence is 14 residues long. CDR1 DFQATT and CDR2 SNEGSKA come from the germline V gene (reference sequence).

By proportion, this clonotype is medium-sized (0.01 to 0.1%). The chain links TRBV6-2 or TRBV6-3 to TRBJ1-6; the D is unclear. The V end lost 5 bases, the J end lost 10 bases, and 15 bases lay between the germline ends. The CDR3 consists of 14 residues. CDR1 is MNHEY, CDR2 SVGEGT, per germline. As DNA, the CDR3 is TGTGCCAGCAGTGAAGCGCCTCAGCTCTCACCCCTCCACTTT. Protein product: CASSEAPQLSPLHF.

The sample holds many counts of this clonotype. V is TRBV9 and J is TRBJ2-5; TRBD2 matches at 9 bases. V gave up 4 bases and J gave up 5 bases; unmatched junction bases: 6. The CDR3 totals 14 residues. Germline assignment: CDR1 SGDLS and CDR2 YYNGEE. The CDR3 loop reads CASSPSGRSETQYF. CDR3 coding DNA: TGTGCCAGCAGCCCAAGCGGGAGGTCGGAGACCCAGTACTTC.

In its sample, this clonotype was seen once. The chain employs TRBV5-1 and TRBJ1-1, with D uncertain. Looked up from germline, CDR1 is SGHRS and CDR2 is YFSETQ. Trimming took off 3 bases at V and 0 bases at J, with 12 bases between the two ends. The CDR3 contains 15 residues. CDR3 coding DNA: TGCGCCAGCAGCTCAATAGGGATAATGAACACTGAAGCTTTCTTT. Its translation is CASSSIGIMNTEAFF.

This clonotype is a singleton in its sample. One junction end does not reproduce the germline sequence, and a read error may be involved. V gene TRBV2 combines with J gene TRBJ2-5, with D uncertain. The germline gives CDR1 SNHLY, CDR2 FYNNEI. There are 13 residues in the CDR3. CDR3 sequence reads: CAISEAQGTAQYF. The CDR3 bases are TGTGCCATCAGTGAAGCACAAGGTACGGCCCAGTACTTC.

This clonotype was counted between two and nine times. CDR3 sequence reads: CSVEERGAPDTQYF. CDR3 bases: TGCAGCGTTGAAGAGCGGGGTGCTCCAGATACGCAGTATTTT. V and J are TRBV29-1 and TRBJ2-3, with D possibly matching TRBD2 (6 bases). The CDR3 sequence is 14 residues long. Between the trimmed V and J ends, which lost 0 bases and 4 bases, there was a span of 11 bases. Germline V lookup: CDR1 SQVTM, CDR2 ANQGSEA.

Of note for this clonotype: A far larger clone is one nucleotide away, so this likely arose from a read error. V usage is TRBV6-4 and J usage is TRBJ1-2; a weak D match, TRBD1 (5 bases). Germline V gives CDR1 MRHNA, CDR2 SNTAGT. The V and J ends lost 8 bases and 5 bases respectively, with 15 bases between them. The CDR3 loop spans 13 amino acids. This CDR3 is CASSQSRVYGYTF. The CDR3 bases are TGTGCCAGCTCTCAGTCCAGGGTTTATGGCTACACCTTC.

This clonotype was counted ten times or more. CDR3 DNA: TGTGCCAGCAGCTGGGGTGGGGGGAACACCGGGGAGCTGTTTTTT. The encoded protein is CASSWGGGNTGELFF. This chain uses TRBV7-8 with TRBJ2-2, with D perhaps assigned TRBD1 or TRBD2 (5 bases each). CDR1 is SGHVS and CDR2 is FQNEAQ in the germline V gene. The CDR3 length is 15 residues. Trimming stripped 4 bases from V and 1 base from J, with 10 bases between.

Note on this clonotype: A far larger clone is one nucleotide away, so this likely arose from a read error. This chain joins TRBV6-9 and TRBJ2-7; a possible D gene is TRBD2 (7 bases). The CDR3 consists of 16 residues. Looked up from germline, CDR1 is MNHGY and CDR2 is SVAAGI. The CDR3 sequence is CVSSKGEVRGGGEQYF. CDR3 bases: TGTGTCAGCAGTAAGGGGGAGGTTCGGGGCGGGGGCGAGCAGTACTTC.

There are many counts of this clonotype. The V and J genes are TRBV3-1 and TRBJ1-4; D unclear. The V and J ends lost 4 bases and 8 bases respectively, with 5 bases between them. Germline lookup yields CDR1 LGHDT and CDR2 YNNKEL (reference sequence). CDR3 length equals 11 residues. CDR3 DNA sequence: TGTGCCAGCAGCCTAGGGGAAAAACTGTTTTTT. Translated, it gives CASSLGEKLFF.

This clonotype was observed a single time. V and J are TRBV6-1 and TRBJ1-1; the D is unclear. Germline CDR1 and CDR2: MNHNS and SASEGT. V lost 0 bases and J 14 bases, leaving 16 bases between the germline ends. CDR3 length: 13 residues. CDR3 nucleotides: TGTGCCAGCAGTGAAGCGGTAGTGTCTGAATCCTTCTTT. This translates into CASSEAVVSESFF.

The V gene is TRBV5-1, the J gene TRBJ2-1; perhaps TRBD2 as D (5 bases). Between the trimmed V and J ends, which lost 5 bases and 6 bases, there was a span of 9 bases. The germline gives CDR1 SGHRS, CDR2 YFSETQ. CDR3 length equals 12 residues. The CDR3 loop reads CASRRASNEQFF. The DNA of the CDR3 is TGCGCCAGCAGGAGGGCCAGCAATGAGCAGTTCTTC.

This clonotype was seen ten or more times. The rearrangement joins TRBV20-1 to TRBJ1-4, with 9 bases lining up with TRBD1. The CDR3 totals 15 residues. The germline V gene has CDR1 DFQATT and CDR2 SNEGSKA (reference sequence). The V gene end was trimmed by 0 bases and the J gene end by 6 bases; junction bases not matched to a gene: 5. CDR3 sequence (DNA): TGCAGTGCTAGAGACTTACAGGGGGCTTATGAAAAACTGTTTTTT. It encodes CSARDLQGAYEKLFF.